The 14 T cell receptor beta chains below were found in one sample sequenced in a study of blood T cell repertoires in COVID-19. Sequenced by immunoSEQ multiplex PCR; TCRdb stores in-frame clones only, minus some. The sample has 130,000 to 150,000 clones; 75% to 90% are singletons. Material: peripheral blood. Receptors originate from a man aged 18-30 years with COVID-19, enrolled during active disease.

The chain is built from TRBV6-5 and TRBJ2-2; perhaps TRBD1 as D (6 bases). Germline V gene sequence: CDR1 MNHEY, CDR2 SVGAGI. The CDR3 runs 14 residues. Between the trimmed V and J ends, which lost 7 bases and 7 bases, there was a span of 16 bases. CDR3: CASTGRGIIGELFF. The CDR3 DNA is TGTGCCAGCACCGGAAGGGGGATTATCGGGGAGCTGTTTTTT.

The chain combines TRBV28 with TRBJ2-7; 14 bases match TRBD2. Germline CDR1 MDHEN, CDR2 SYDVKM. J was trimmed by 3 bases and V by 7 bases; bases with no gene match: 11. The CDR3 loop spans 17 amino acids. The CDR3 region has the DNA TGTGCCAGCACCGGGACTAGCGGGAGTAGGTTTGGCTACGAGCAGTACTTC. Protein: CASTGTSGSRFGYEQYF. The complete variable domain, with remaining parts taken from reference TRBV28 and TRBJ2-7, reads DVKVTQSSRYLVKRTGEKVFLECVQDMDHENMFWYRQDPGLGLRLIYFSYDVKMKEKGDIPEGYSVSREKKERFSLILESASTNQTSMYLCASTGTSGSRFGYEQYFGPGTRLTVT.

This chain connects TRBV7-6 to TRBJ2-7; D gene uncertain. Trimming removed 5 bases from V and 1 base from J, with 3 bases in between. Looked up from germline, CDR1 is SGHVS and CDR2 is FNYEAQ. The CDR3 is made up of 11 amino acids. DNA of the CDR3: TGTGCCAGCAGCCCGTCCTACGAGCAGTACTTC. Translation: CASSPSYEQYF.

The V and J genes are TRBV6-6 and TRBJ1-6; 8 bases map to TRBD1. Germline loops: CDR1 MNHNY, CDR2 SVGAGI (reference sequence). The length of the CDR3 is 16 residues. V gave up 6 bases and J gave up 3 bases; unmatched junction bases: 7. In nucleotides, the CDR3 is TGTGCCAGCAGGGACAGGGAAGAGGGCTATAATTCACCCCTCCACTTT. It encodes CASRDREEGYNSPLHF.

The DNA of the CDR3 is TGTGCCTCAAAAGGCAGCGGACTAGCGAACACCGGGGAGCTGTTTTTT. Amino acid sequence: CASKGSGLANTGELFF. The chain recombines TRBV28 with TRBJ2-2; the match to TRBD2 covers 7 bases. V was pared by 11 bases and J by 0 bases, with 12 bases of the junction left unmatched. CDR1 and CDR2 (germline): MDHEN, SYDVKM. CDR3 length equals 16 residues.

The genes are TRBV19 and TRBJ2-4, with no clear D. CDR1 and CDR2 from the germline V gene are LNHDA and SQIVND (reference sequence). The CDR3 is 13 amino acids. V was clipped by 5 bases and J by 7 bases, with 12 bases between them. The CDR3 DNA reads as TGTGCCAGTAGTGAAACAGCACTCAACATTCAGTACTTC. It specifies CASSETALNIQYF.

The chain carries TRBV24-1 and TRBJ2-1; possibly TRBD2 for D (6 bases). The CDR3 totals 16 residues. Germline-derived CDR1 and CDR2 are KGHDR and SFDVKD. Trimming left V 3 bases short and J 0 bases short, with 11 bases between. The CDR3 DNA sequence: TGTGCCACCAGTGATCCTACGGGGGACTCCTACAATGAGCAGTTCTTC. It is translated as CATSDPTGDSYNEQFF.

V is TRBV7-6 and J is TRBJ2-5; perhaps TRBD2 as D (6 bases). CDR1 is SGHVS, CDR2 FNYEAQ, per germline. The CDR3 contains 13 residues. The germline V and J ends were trimmed by 5 bases and 5 bases, with 12 bases remaining between them. Written as DNA, the CDR3 is TGTGCCAGCAGCCGGGACTTGGGGGAGACCCAGTACTTC. It codes for CASSRDLGETQYF.

The chain combines TRBV5-8 with TRBJ1-2; perhaps TRBD1 as D (6 bases). Germline CDR1 is SGHTS and CDR2 is YDEGEE. Trimming pared 0 bases from V and 8 bases from J, leaving 17 bases between. This CDR3 spans 15 amino acids. The CDR3 DNA follows: TGTGCCAGCAGCTTGGTGGCAGCCCCTCAGGGGGGCTACACCTTC. Translated, it gives CASSLVAAPQGGYTF.

Of note for this clone: The junction differs from germline at one of its ends, possibly a read error. The chain uses TRBV7-7 and TRBJ2-5; D is perhaps TRBD2 (5 bases). CDR1 and CDR2 (germline): SSHAT, FNYEAQ (reference sequence). This CDR3 region has 15 residues. In DNA, the CDR3 is TGTGCTAGCAGCTTAGATGGAGGACTCCAAGAGACCCAGTACTTC. This encodes CASSLDGGLQETQYF. Looking up the rest from reference TRBV7-7 and TRBJ2-5 gives the full variable domain: GAGVSQSPRYKVTKRGQDVTLRCDPISSHATLYWYQQALGQGPEFLTYFNYEAQPDKSGLPSDRFSAERPEGSISTLTIQRTEQRDSAMYRCASSLDGGLQETQYFGPGTRLLVL.

This chain uses TRBV2 with TRBJ2-2; maybe TRBD1 (5 bases). Germline CDR1 is SNHLY and CDR2 is FYNNEI. V dropped 4 bases and J dropped 2 bases, with 8 bases sitting between them. This CDR3 has 14 residues. CDR3 sequence: CASSGQFNTGELFF. The CDR3, as DNA: TGTGCCAGCAGTGGACAGTTTAACACCGGGGAGCTGTTTTTT.

This chain joins TRBV5-5 and TRBJ2-5; tentative D call: TRBD1 (5 bases). The ends were cut back, 4 bases at V and 2 bases at J, with 12 bases in the middle. Germline V gene lookup returns CDR1 SGHKS and CDR2 YYEKEE (reference sequence). The CDR3 consists of 14 residues. The DNA of the CDR3 is TGTGCCAGCAGCGCCCGGACACAACAAGAGACCCAGTACTTC. Encoded protein: CASSARTQQETQYF.

The chain couples TRBV13 to TRBJ1-4; TRBD1 agrees at 9 bases. The CDR3 has 14 residues. The ends lost 5 bases at V and 8 bases at J; junction bases unmatched: 6. Germline-derived CDR1 and CDR2 are PRHDT and FYEKMQ (reference sequence). The CDR3 spells CASSLGQGLEKLFF. Here the CDR3 DNA reads TGTGCCAGCAGCCTGGGACAGGGTTTAGAAAAACTGTTTTTT.

The chain joins TRBV28 to TRBJ2-7; 9 positions agree with TRBD1. The J segment lost 2 bases and the V segment lost 6 bases, leaving 11 bases of the junction unmatched. Germline-derived CDR1 and CDR2 are MDHEN and SYDVKM. CDR3 length: 16 residues. CDR3 loop: CASSLTWGTGTYEQYF. DNA for the CDR3: TGTGCCAGCAGCCTCACCTGGGGGACAGGGACCTACGAGCAGTACTTC.